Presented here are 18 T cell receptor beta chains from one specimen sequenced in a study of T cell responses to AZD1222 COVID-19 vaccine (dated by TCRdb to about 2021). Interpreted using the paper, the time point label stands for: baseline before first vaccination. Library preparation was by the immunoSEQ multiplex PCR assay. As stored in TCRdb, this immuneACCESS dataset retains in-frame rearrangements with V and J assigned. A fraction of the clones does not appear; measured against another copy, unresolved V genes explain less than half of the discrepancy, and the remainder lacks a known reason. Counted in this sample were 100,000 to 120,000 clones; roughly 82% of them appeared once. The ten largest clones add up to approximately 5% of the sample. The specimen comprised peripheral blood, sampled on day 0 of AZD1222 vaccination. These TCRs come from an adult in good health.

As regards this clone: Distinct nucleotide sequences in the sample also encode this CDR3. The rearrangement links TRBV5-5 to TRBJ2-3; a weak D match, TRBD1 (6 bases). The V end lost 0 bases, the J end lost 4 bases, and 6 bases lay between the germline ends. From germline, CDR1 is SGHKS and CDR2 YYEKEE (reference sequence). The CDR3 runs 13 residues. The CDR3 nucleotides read TGTGCCAGCAGCTTGGACAGGGCAGATACGCAGTATTTT. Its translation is CASSLDRADTQYF.

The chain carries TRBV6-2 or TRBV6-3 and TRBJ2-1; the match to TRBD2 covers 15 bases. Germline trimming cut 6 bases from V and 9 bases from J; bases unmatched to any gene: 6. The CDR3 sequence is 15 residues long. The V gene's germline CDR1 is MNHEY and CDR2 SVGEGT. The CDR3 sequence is CASSRRTSGGGEQFF. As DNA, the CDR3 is TGTGCCAGCAGCCGCCGGACTAGCGGGGGGGGTGAGCAGTTCTTC.

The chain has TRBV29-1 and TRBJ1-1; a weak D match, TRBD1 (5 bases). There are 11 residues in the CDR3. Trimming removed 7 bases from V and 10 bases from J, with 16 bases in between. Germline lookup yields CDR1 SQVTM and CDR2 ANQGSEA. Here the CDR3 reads CSARDAVLAFF. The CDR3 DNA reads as TGCAGCGCCCGGGACGCAGTATTAGCTTTCTTT. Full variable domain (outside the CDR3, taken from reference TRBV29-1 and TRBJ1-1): SAVISQKPSRDICQRGTSLTIQCQVDSQVTMMFWYRQQPGQSLTLIATANQGSEATYESGFVIDKFPISRPNLTFSTLTVSNMSPEDSSIYLCSARDAVLAFFGQGTRLTVV.

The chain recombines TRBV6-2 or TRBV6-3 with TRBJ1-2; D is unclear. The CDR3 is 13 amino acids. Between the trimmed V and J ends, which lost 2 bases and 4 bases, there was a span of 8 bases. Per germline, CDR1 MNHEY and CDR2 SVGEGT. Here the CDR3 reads CASSYLGSYGYTF. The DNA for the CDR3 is TGTGCCAGCAGTTACCTAGGGTCCTATGGCTACACCTTC.

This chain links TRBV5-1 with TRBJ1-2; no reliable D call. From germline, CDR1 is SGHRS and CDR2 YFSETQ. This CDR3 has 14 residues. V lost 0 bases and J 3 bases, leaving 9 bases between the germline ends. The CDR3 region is CASSLDRPDYGYTF. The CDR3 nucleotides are TGCGCCAGCAGCTTGGATAGGCCGGACTATGGCTACACCTTC.

In DNA form, the CDR3 reads TGTGCCAGCGAAGGGCCTGGAAACACCATATATTTT. Amino acids: CASEGPGNTIYF. This chain uses TRBV12-3 or TRBV12-4 with TRBJ1-3; D is ambiguous. There are 12 residues in the CDR3. V was clipped by 8 bases and J by 2 bases, with 7 bases between them.

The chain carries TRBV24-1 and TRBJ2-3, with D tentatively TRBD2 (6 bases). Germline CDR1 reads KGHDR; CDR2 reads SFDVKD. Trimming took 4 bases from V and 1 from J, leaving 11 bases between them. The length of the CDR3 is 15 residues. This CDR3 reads CATSDPRGGTDTQYF. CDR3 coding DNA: TGTGCCACCAGTGACCCCCGCGGGGGCACAGATACGCAGTATTTT.

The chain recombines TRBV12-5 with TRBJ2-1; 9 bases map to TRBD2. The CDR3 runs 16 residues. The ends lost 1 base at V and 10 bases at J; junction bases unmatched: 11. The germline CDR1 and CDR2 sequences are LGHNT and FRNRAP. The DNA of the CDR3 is TGTGCTAGTGGTTTGGGGTCCGCGGGGGGGCTCGACGAGCAGTTCTTC. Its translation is CASGLGSAGGLDEQFF.

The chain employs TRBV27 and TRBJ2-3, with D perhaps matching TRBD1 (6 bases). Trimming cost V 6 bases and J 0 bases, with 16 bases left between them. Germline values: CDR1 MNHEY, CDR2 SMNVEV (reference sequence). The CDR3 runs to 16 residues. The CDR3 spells CASSRYRAPSTDTQYF. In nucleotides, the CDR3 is TGTGCCAGCAGCCGATACAGGGCTCCCAGCACAGATACGCAGTATTTT.

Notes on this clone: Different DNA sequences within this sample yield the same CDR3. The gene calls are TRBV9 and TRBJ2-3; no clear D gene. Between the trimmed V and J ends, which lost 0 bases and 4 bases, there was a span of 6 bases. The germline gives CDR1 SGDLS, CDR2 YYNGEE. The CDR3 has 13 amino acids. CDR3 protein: CASSVEVPDTQYF. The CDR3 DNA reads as TGTGCCAGCAGCGTAGAAGTGCCAGATACGCAGTATTTT.

The CDR3 spells CASSSDTGTGMEAFF. The CDR3 DNA reads as TGTGCCAGCAGCAGCGACACCGGGACAGGGATGGAAGCTTTCTTT. The chain combines TRBV7-2 with TRBJ1-1; TRBD1 matches at 9 bases. This CDR3 has 15 residues. The germline V gene has CDR1 SGHTA and CDR2 FQGNSA. J gave up 8 bases and V 5 bases, and 12 bases lay outside the gene matches.

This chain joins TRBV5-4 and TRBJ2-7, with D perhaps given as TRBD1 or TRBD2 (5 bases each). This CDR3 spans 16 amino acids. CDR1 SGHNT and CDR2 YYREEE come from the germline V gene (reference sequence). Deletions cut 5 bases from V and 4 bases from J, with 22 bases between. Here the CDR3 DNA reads TGTGCCAGCAGTCCGACGAGGGGCTTGGCCCGGTACGAGCAGTACTTC. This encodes CASSPTRGLARYEQYF.

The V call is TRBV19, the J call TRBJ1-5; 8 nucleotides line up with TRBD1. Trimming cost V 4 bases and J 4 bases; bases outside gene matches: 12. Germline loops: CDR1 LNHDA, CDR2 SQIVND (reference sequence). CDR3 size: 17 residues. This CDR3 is CASSRQDRGRGNQPQHF. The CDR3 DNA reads TGTGCCAGTAGTAGACAAGACAGGGGCCGGGGTAATCAGCCCCAGCATTTT. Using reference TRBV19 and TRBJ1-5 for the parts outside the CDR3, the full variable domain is DGGITQSPKYLFRKEGQNVTLSCEQNLNHDAMYWYRQDPGQGLRLIYYSQIVNDFQKGDIAEGYSVSREKKESFPLTVTSAQKNPTAFYLCASSRQDRGRGNQPQHFGDGTRLSIL.

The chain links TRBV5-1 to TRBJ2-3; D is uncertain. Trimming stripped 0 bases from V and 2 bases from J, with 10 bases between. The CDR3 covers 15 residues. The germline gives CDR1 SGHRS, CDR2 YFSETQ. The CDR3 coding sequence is TGCGCCAGCAGCTTGGGGGGTCGAGACACAGATACGCAGTATTTT. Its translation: CASSLGGRDTDTQYF.

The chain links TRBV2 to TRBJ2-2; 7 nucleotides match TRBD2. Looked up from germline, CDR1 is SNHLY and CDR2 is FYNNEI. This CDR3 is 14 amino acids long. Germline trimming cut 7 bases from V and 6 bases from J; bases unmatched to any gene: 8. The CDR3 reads CASIGTIPSGELFF. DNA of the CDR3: TGTGCCAGCATAGGGACTATACCCTCCGGGGAGCTGTTTTTT.

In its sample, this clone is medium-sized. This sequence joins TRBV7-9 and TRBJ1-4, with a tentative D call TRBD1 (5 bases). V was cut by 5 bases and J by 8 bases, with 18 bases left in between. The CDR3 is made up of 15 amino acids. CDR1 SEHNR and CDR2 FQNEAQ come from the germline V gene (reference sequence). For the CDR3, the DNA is TGTGCCAGCAGCCCGACAGCCCCGGGGAAAGAAAAACTGTTTTTT. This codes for CASSPTAPGKEKLFF.

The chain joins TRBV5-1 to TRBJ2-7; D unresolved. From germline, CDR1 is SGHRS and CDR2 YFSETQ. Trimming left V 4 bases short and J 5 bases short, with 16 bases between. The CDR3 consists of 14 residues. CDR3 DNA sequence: TGCGCCAGCAGCGTCGACGGTAGGGTCAACGAGCAGTACTTC. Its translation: CASSVDGRVNEQYF.

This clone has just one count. DNA of the CDR3: TGTGCTAGTGGTTGGGGGCGCGAGGACTATGGCTACACCTTC. Residues: CASGWGREDYGYTF. The chain employs TRBV19 and TRBJ1-2, with a tentative D call TRBD1 (6 bases). The CDR3 has 14 residues. CDR1 is LNHDA, CDR2 SQIVND, per germline (reference sequence).